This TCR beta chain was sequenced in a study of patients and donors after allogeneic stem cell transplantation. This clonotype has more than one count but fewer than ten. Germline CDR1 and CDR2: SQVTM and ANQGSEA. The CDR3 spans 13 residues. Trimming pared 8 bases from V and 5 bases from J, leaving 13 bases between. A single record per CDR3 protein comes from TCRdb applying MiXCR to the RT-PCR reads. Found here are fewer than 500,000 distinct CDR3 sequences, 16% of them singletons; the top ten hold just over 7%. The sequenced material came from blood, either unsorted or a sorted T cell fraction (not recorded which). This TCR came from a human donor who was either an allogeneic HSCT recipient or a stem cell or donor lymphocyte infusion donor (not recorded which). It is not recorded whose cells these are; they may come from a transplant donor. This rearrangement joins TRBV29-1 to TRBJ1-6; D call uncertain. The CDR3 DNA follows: TGCAGCCTAGTACCAGGACATAATTCACCCCTCCACTTT. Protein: CSLVPGHNSPLHF.